The 2 T cell receptor beta chains below all came from one sample that was sequenced in a study of cytomegalovirus exposure and HLA in healthy donors. With 60 Vbeta and 13 Jbeta primers, the PCR was carried out. Here immunoSEQ multiplex PCR was the method, and the copy in TCRdb shows in-frame clones only, minus some. Altogether 95,000 to 150,000 clones are present, roughly four fifths being singletons, with the ten largest covering more than 1.5%. The sequenced sample was PBMCs. All receptors derive from a man aged 45-65 years in good health and CMV-seronegative.

The chain couples TRBV7-9 to TRBJ2-7; TRBD1 matches at 8 bases. CDR3 length equals 16 residues. CDR1 and CDR2 from the germline V gene are SEHNR and FQNEAQ (reference sequence). V gave up 5 bases and J gave up 3 bases; unmatched junction bases: 12. The chain's CDR3 is CASSPIRQGLFYEQYF. CDR3 nucleotides: TGTGCCAGCAGCCCTATTCGACAGGGGCTTTTCTACGAGCAGTACTTC.

The DNA of the CDR3 is TGTGCCAGCAGCCAGGGGGGACGGGATATTGGTCAGTACTTC. It codes for CASSQGGRDIGQYF. The chain is built from TRBV7-8 and TRBJ2-4, with a weak D call TRBD1 (7 bases). This CDR3 is 14 amino acids long. Germline CDR1 reads SGHVS; CDR2 reads FQNEAQ. Trimming cost V 5 bases and J 12 bases, with 20 bases left between them.